This T cell receptor (beta chain) was obtained from a study of Graves' ophthalmopathy and Graves' hyperthyroidism. Amplification of the TCR beta CDR3 regions used RNA transcripts (as template). First-round RT-PCR with HTBI primers preceded a second-round multiplex PCR. Using its own MiXCR run on the multiplex PCR reads, TCRdb lists one record per CDR3 protein. The table shows about 600,000 distinct CDR3 sequences, with approximately 37% occurring only once. New diagnoses, under 2 months' duration, and ages 18 to 65 characterized the hyperthyroidism patients. V was cut by 7 bases and J by 4 bases, with 23 bases left in between. CDR3 size: 16 residues. CDR1 and CDR2 (germline): DFQATT, SNEGSKA (reference sequence).

The sample was peripheral blood or thyroid tissue (not recorded which). The chain uses TRBV20-1 and TRBJ1-5, with D unclear. The source of this sequence is an adult man with Graves' hyperthyroidism. The chain's CDR3 is CSVTKLGGQTNQPQHF. The CDR3 bases are TGCAGTGTTACCAAACTGGGTGGGCAGACAAATCAGCCCCAGCATTTT.